This T cell receptor (beta chain) was found in a study of OX40 agonist ivuxolimab in advanced cancers. Study-level background: Ivuxolimab was a fully human IgG2 agonistic monoclonal antibody targeting the costimulatory receptor OX40 (CD134). Intravenous ivuxolimab was administered to patients every 2 weeks at six dose levels: 0.01, 0.1, 0.3, 1.5, 3 and 10 mg/kg. Of the approximately 54 patients in dose escalation, about 20 had hepatocellular carcinoma, around 15 had melanoma, 9 had renal cell carcinoma and 9 had head and neck cancer. A male proportion of approximately 83% and a mean age of approximately 55 years, ranging from about 20 to 79, were recorded for the dose-escalation cohort. Prior anti-PD-1, anti-PD-L1 or anti-CTLA-4 therapy was permitted, and approximately 40% of dose-escalation patients had received checkpoint inhibitors. Partial responses occurred in three dose-escalation patients: two with cutaneous melanoma and one with hepatocellular carcinoma. Peripheral TCRbeta sequencing aimed to test whether ivuxolimab altered TCR sequence diversity and caused clonal T-cell expansion. The paper describes the monotherapy dose-escalation part (N of about 52 patients) of the phase I trial of ivuxolimab. Overall study results and their limits: The antigen specificity of the clonally expanded peripheral T cells was not determined. Clonal expansion of both CD4+ and CD8+ blood T cells was observed from baseline to week 6 at doses 0.1 to 3.0 mg/kg. After ivuxolimab, more expanded clones were found on average in CD8+ T cells than in CD4+ T cells. Low levels of normalized T-cell clonal expansion were also shown by some nonresponding patients. Partial responders in the 0.1-3.0 mg/kg groups had among the lowest normalized peripheral clonal expansion, especially among CD8+ T cells.

Via the germline V gene, CDR1 is MNHEY and CDR2 SVGAGI. From the cysteine through the phenylalanine, the CDR3 covers 14 amino acids. Of the read, only the CDR3 DNA is kept; its 42 bases are in frame from base 1. V lost 6 bases and J lost 5 bases, and the count of bases not matched to a germline gene is 5. Genomic DNA was extracted from sorted cells for sequencing of the TCRbeta CDR3 region. The immunoSEQ Assay was used for sequencing of TCRbeta CDR3 regions. TCRdb carries this immuneACCESS record with in-frame sequences only. Its versions omit some clonotypes, under half of them owing to an unresolved V gene in the studies checked, with the rest unexplained. The sample table contains under 80,000 clones; only one count was recorded for 88% of them. The top ten clones comprise roughly 4.3% of the sample. Worth noting for this clone: There is no known antigen for this receptor. It has no much larger one-base neighbor in the sample; base qualities were not kept.

Patients with autoimmune disease history or receiving systemic immunosuppression were excluded from the trial. Peripheral blood for TCR sequencing was collected from all dose cohorts at baseline, on cycle 4 day 1, and on cycle 7 day 1. Samples came from an open-label, multicenter, first-in-human phase I dose-escalation trial of ivuxolimab. Adults with locally advanced or metastatic melanoma, renal cell, hepatocellular, or head and neck squamous cell carcinoma were enrolled in the trial. Before TCR sequencing, CD4+ T cells and CD8+ T cells from peripheral blood were sorted into separate populations.

This receptor was taken from an adult with an advanced solid tumor such as melanoma, head and neck, liver or kidney cancer. Here the chain combines TRBV6-5 and TRBJ1-1; 11 central nucleotides agree with TRBD1. Sequenced material: CD4+ or CD8+ T cells sorted from blood, taken in a trial of the OX40 agonist ivuxolimab. The nucleotides read TGTGCCAGCAGCCTGGACAGGGGGCTGACTGAAGCTTTCTTT. Its protein product is CASSLDRGLTEAFF.